Presented here are 2 T cell receptor beta chains from one specimen sequenced in a study of cytomegalovirus exposure and HLA in healthy donors. The PCR had 60 Vbeta and 13 Jbeta primers. Sequenced by immunoSEQ multiplex PCR; TCRdb stores in-frame clones only, minus some. The profile shows about 200,000 clones, around 86% of them singletons. The sample comprised PBMCs. Every receptor here comes from a woman in her forties in good health and CMV-seronegative.

The gene calls are TRBV5-1 and TRBJ2-7, with 7 positions matching TRBD1. This CDR3 region has 13 residues. CDR1 SGHRS and CDR2 YFSETQ come from the germline V gene. V dropped 7 bases and J dropped 3; count of bases not matched to a gene: 7. CDR3 region: CASGIGDSYEQYF. DNA for the CDR3: TGCGCCAGCGGAATCGGGGACAGCTACGAGCAGTACTTC. Looking up the rest from reference TRBV5-1 and TRBJ2-7 gives the full variable domain: KAGVTQTPRYLIKTRGQQVTLSCSPISGHRSVSWYQQTPGQGLQFLFEYFSETQRNKGNFPGRFSGRQFSNSRSEMNVSTLELGDSALYLCASGIGDSYEQYFGPGTRLTVT.

With respect to this clone: An end of the junction does not agree with germline; a read error may underlie this. V and J are TRBV29-1 and TRBJ2-1; 11 bases line up with TRBD2. This CDR3 comprises 11 residues. The V gene's germline CDR1 is SQVTM and CDR2 ANQGSEA. In DNA form, the CDR3 reads TGCAGCGTCGAACTAGCGGGAGAAATCCTCTTC. It codes for CSVELAGEILF.